These T cell receptor beta chains were read from a single sample in a study of cytomegalovirus exposure and HLA in healthy donors. Clones were read by immunoSEQ multiplex PCR, and TCRdb kept only the in-frame ones, dropping some. The sample has under 300,000 clones, around 86% seen once; the top ten hold less than 1.2%. Sequencing was done on a sample of PBMCs. The receptor source for this set is a woman aged 18-35 years in good health and CMV-seronegative. The CDR3 runs from the conserved cysteine through the conserved F or W. The D gene is left open where the match is weak. Size tells how often a clone was seen (once, few, many) or the class of an expanded clone, and some rows leave it out.

v_call,clone_size,d_call,j_call,cdr3_nt,cdr3_aa
TRBV7-6,.,.,TRBJ2-7,TGTGCCAGCAGCCCTCGACCGACGGGGGAGCAGTACTTC,CASSPRPTGEQYF
TRBV2,.,.,TRBJ1-1,TGTGCCAGCAGTCAAAGACAGCAACCGGGCACTGAAGCTTTCTTT,CASSQRQQPGTEAFF
TRBV5-1,.,TRBD2,TRBJ2-1,TGCGCCAGTCAAGTAGCGGGAGGGCATGGTGAGCAGTTCTTC,CASQVAGGHGEQFF
TRBV9,.,TRBD2,TRBJ2-5,TGTGCCAGCAGCGCCGACGGGACTAGCGACAAAAGTAGAGAGACCCAGTACTTC,CASSADGTSDKSRETQYF
TRBV15,.,.,TRBJ2-1,TGTGCCACCAGCCGAGTAGCGAGTCCCTACAATGAGCAGTTCTTC,CATSRVASPYNEQFF
TRBV11-2,.,.,TRBJ2-3,TGTGCCAGCAGCTTACGCGGGATGAAGGCAGATACGCAGTATTTT,CASSLRGMKADTQYF
TRBV6-5,.,.,TRBJ2-7,TGTGCCAGCAGTTACTCGGGAGTTAGCAACGAGCAGTACTTC,CASSYSGVSNEQYF
TRBV2,.,.,TRBJ1-3,TGTGCCAGCACCAATGAGGGCGGTCGTATGGTCTACACCATATATTTT,CASTNEGGRMVYTIYF
TRBV10-1,.,.,TRBJ2-7,TGCGCCAGCAGTGAGGACGGGTCTAGCCAATACGAGCAGTACTTC,CASSEDGSSQYEQYF
TRBV28,.,.,TRBJ2-6,TGTGCCAGCAGTACCAACGCGATCCTGCCACCCTCTGGGGCCAACGTCCTGACTTTC,CASSTNAILPPSGANVLTF
TRBV7-9,once,TRBD1,TRBJ2-3,TGTGCCAGCAGCTCTAGACAGGGGGAATATTACACAGATACGCAGTATTTT,CASSSRQGEYYTDTQYF
TRBV18,.,.,TRBJ2-1,TGTGCCAGCTCACCGGCCAGGGTCGGCAATGAGCAGTTCTTC,CASSPARVGNEQFF
TRBV9,few,TRBD2,TRBJ2-7,TGTGCCAGCAGCCCACGACTAGCGGGGGTCAACGAGCAGTACTTC,CASSPRLAGVNEQYF
TRBV5-1,.,TRBD2,TRBJ2-7,TGCGCCAGCAGCTTGTCTAGCGGCTACGAGCAGTACTTC,CASSLSSGYEQYF
TRBV6-1,.,.,TRBJ2-3,TGTGCCAGCAATGACGGCGAGGGTAGCACAGATACGCAGTATTTT,CASNDGEGSTDTQYF
TRBV28,.,TRBD2,TRBJ2-1,TGTGCCAGCAGGAATACGGGACTAGCGGACAATGAGCAGTTCTTC,CASRNTGLADNEQFF
TRBV5-1,.,TRBD1,TRBJ1-1,TGCGCCAGCAGCTTGGACCAGGGGGACACTGAAGCTTTCTTT,CASSLDQGDTEAFF
TRBV29-1,.,TRBD2,TRBJ2-1,TGCAGCGCTCCGGGGGGACTAGCGGATACCTACAATGAGCAGTTCTTC,CSAPGGLADTYNEQFF
TRBV7-8,.,TRBD1,TRBJ1-2,TGTGCCAGCAGCTTAGCCGGGACAGGGGCGTCAAACTATGGCTACACCTTC,CASSLAGTGASNYGYTF
TRBV28,.,TRBD1,TRBJ1-2,TGTGCCAGCAGTTTAGGGGGACAGGGGCGCAACTATGGCTACACCTTC,CASSLGGQGRNYGYTF
TRBV5-4,.,.,TRBJ2-7,TGTGCCAGCAGCTCCCGGGGGAATGGGCCTTACGAGCAGTACTTC,CASSSRGNGPYEQYF
TRBV10-1,few,TRBD1,TRBJ1-5,TGCGCCAGCAAGGCGACAGGGGCCAATCAGCCCCAGCATTTT,CASKATGANQPQHF